The subject of this entry is one T cell receptor (beta chain). Authors' methods: The authors estimated nucleated cell counts from reference gene primer amplification. Libraries were prepared by immunoSEQ multiplex PCR; TCRdb keeps only in-frame clonotypes and omits some of them. V and J calls and clone size are as listed in that table; D and trimming were resolved from the DNA. This repertoire shows roughly 130,000 clones, roughly 83% found once; its top ten account for 15% to 20%. This entry comes from a study of blood T cell repertoires in COVID-19. Across the whole study: Sites in the United States, Italy and Spain provided acute and convalescent COVID-19 samples. Sources were T cells, B-cell-depleted T cells, or PBMCs; the material itself was cDNA or gDNA.

This CDR3 is 13 amino acids long. CDR1 is LNHDA, CDR2 SQIVND, per germline (reference sequence). The V end was cut by 1 base, the J end by 3 bases, with 6 bases between. The chain joins TRBV19 to TRBJ1-1; tentative D call: TRBD1 (5 bases). Source material: peripheral blood. This clonotype originated in a woman aged 50 to 60 with acute or convalescent COVID-19. CDR3 sequence reads: CASSIARDTEAFF. For the CDR3, the DNA is TGTGCCAGTAGTATAGCCAGGGACACTGAAGCTTTCTTT. Combining the CDR3 with reference TRBV19 and TRBJ1-1 gives the whole variable domain DGGITQSPKYLFRKEGQNVTLSCEQNLNHDAMYWYRQDPGQGLRLIYYSQIVNDFQKGDIAEGYSVSREKKESFPLTVTSAQKNPTAFYLCASSIARDTEAFFGQGTRLTVV.